These 30 T cell receptor beta chains share one sample of origin, sequenced in a study of blood T cell repertoires in COVID-19. The table came from immunoSEQ multiplex PCR; TCRdb's copy has only in-frame clones and leaves some out. The sample has 300,000 to 450,000 clones, roughly 90% seen once. Sequences were obtained from peripheral blood. The source is a woman aged 25 to 45 with COVID-19, enrolled during active disease.

This chain uses TRBV7-6 with TRBJ2-3, with 10 bases that match TRBD1. Per germline, CDR1 SGHVS and CDR2 FNYEAQ. The trim removed 2 bases at V and 1 base at J, leaving 3 bases unmatched. The CDR3 is 16 residues long. CDR3 sequence: CASSLRDRGRTDTQYF. CDR3 DNA: TGTGCCAGCAGCTTACGGGACAGGGGACGCACAGATACGCAGTATTTT. The full variable domain, completed using reference TRBV7-6 and TRBJ2-3, is GAGVSQSPRYKVTKRGQDVALRCDPISGHVSLYWYRQALGQGPEFLTYFNYEAQQDKSGLPNDRFSAERPEGSISTLTIQRTEQRDSAMYRCASSLRDRGRTDTQYFGPGTRLTVL.

This clone turned up a few times. This sequence joins TRBV28 and TRBJ1-2, with 7 bases identical to TRBD1. The ends lost 5 bases at V and 6 bases at J; junction bases unmatched: 6. CDR1 and CDR2 (germline): MDHEN, SYDVKM. The CDR3 covers 13 residues. This chain's CDR3 is CASSPTGSDGYTF. The CDR3 DNA is TGTGCCAGCAGTCCGACAGGGAGCGATGGCTACACCTTC.

The V gene is TRBV4-3, the J gene TRBJ1-1, with D uncertain. V was shortened by 4 bases and J by 4 bases, with 13 bases between the two germline ends. Looked up from germline, CDR1 is LGHNA and CDR2 is YSLEER. The CDR3 loop spans 14 amino acids. This CDR3 is CASSPGVSSTEAFF. The CDR3 nucleotides read TGCGCCAGCAGCCCGGGTGTTTCAAGCACTGAAGCTTTCTTT.

A single count supports this clone. V gene TRBV7-2 combines with J gene TRBJ2-3, with 12 bases that match TRBD2. The CDR3 covers 17 residues. Germline V gene data show CDR1 as SGHTA and CDR2 as FQGNSA. V trimming: 2 bases; J trimming: 3 bases; junction bases outside the gene matches: 6. CDR3 region: CASSLLVLAGGTDTQYF. For the CDR3, the DNA is TGTGCCAGCAGCTTACTTGTCCTAGCGGGGGGGACAGATACGCAGTATTTT. Using reference TRBV7-2 and TRBJ2-3 for the parts outside the CDR3, the full variable domain is GAGVSQSPSNKVTEKGKDVELRCDPISGHTALYWYRQSLGQGLEFLIYFQGNSAPDKSGLPSDRFSAERTGGSVSTLTIQRTQQEDSAVYLCASSLLVLAGGTDTQYFGPGTRLTVL.

The chain carries TRBV6-2 or TRBV6-3 and TRBJ1-2; 10 positions match TRBD1. V lost 6 bases to trimming and J lost 7 bases; unmatched junction nucleotides: 20. The length of the CDR3 is 18 residues. CDR1 and CDR2 from the germline V gene are MNHEY and SVGEGT. The chain's CDR3 is CASSQTRDRGTWSGGYTF. The CDR3 DNA sequence: TGTGCCAGCAGCCAGACCCGGGACAGGGGTACGTGGAGTGGTGGCTACACCTTC.

The CDR3 is CASSSLTGLGNQPQHF. CDR3 DNA: TGTGCCAGCTCATCCCTGACAGGGCTAGGCAATCAGCCCCAGCATTTT. The chain carries TRBV18 and TRBJ1-5; 7 positions agree with TRBD1. Germline CDR1 is KGHSH and CDR2 is LQKENI. The CDR3 totals 16 residues. V lost 5 bases and J lost 2; bases outside the gene matches: 9.

This clone appeared a few times. The chain employs TRBV3-1 (or the pseudogene TRBV3-2) and TRBJ1-6; D is possibly TRBD1 (5 bases). The CDR3 covers 15 residues. Per the germline V gene, CDR1 is LGHDT and CDR2 is YNNKEL (reference sequence). V was clipped by 3 bases and J by 8 bases, with 14 bases between them. As DNA, the CDR3 is TGTGCCAGCAGCCACAGGGCCTGGGTCGATTCACCCCTCCACTTT. It specifies CASSHRAWVDSPLHF.

The V call is TRBV21-1, the J call TRBJ2-3; the table's D call of TRBD2 was not tested on the DNA. TRBV21-1 is a pseudogene segment. The CDR3 is 16 residues long. In DNA form, the CDR3 reads TGTGCCAGCAGCACCGGGGTTTTGTGCGGCACAGATACGCAGTATTTT. Translating it yields CASSTGVLCGTDTQYF.

This clone has just one count. The chain links TRBV19 to TRBJ2-7; 10 nucleotides line up with TRBD1. Germline lookup yields CDR1 LNHDA and CDR2 SQIVND (reference sequence). V shed 9 bases and J 9 bases; nucleotides not matched to a gene: 14. The CDR3 runs to 14 residues. In DNA, the CDR3 is TGTGCCAGAATAGGCGAGGACAGGGGGTTCATGCAGTACGTC. This translates into CARIGEDRGFMQYV.

The chain recombines TRBV5-8 with TRBJ2-1, with 7 bases identical to TRBD1. The V segment lost 0 bases and the J segment 4 bases; nucleotides outside the gene matches: 4. The germline V gene has CDR1 SGHTS and CDR2 YDEGEE. There are 15 residues in the CDR3. Here the CDR3 reads CASSLVLGQYNEQFF. The CDR3 nucleotides are TGTGCCAGCAGCTTGGTCCTGGGACAGTACAATGAGCAGTTCTTC.

The chain employs TRBV15 and TRBJ2-1; TRBD2 might be the D (6 bases). The V end lost 8 bases, the J end lost 6 bases, and 17 bases lay between the germline ends. The CDR3 extends over 14 amino acids. Germline-derived CDR1 and CDR2 are LNHNV and YYDKDF (reference sequence). The chain's CDR3 is CATGFGTGGNEQFF. The CDR3 DNA reads as TGTGCCACCGGGTTTGGGACCGGGGGCAATGAGCAGTTCTTC.

The CDR3 DNA follows: TGTGCCAGCAGTTTCACAGGGGGAAATGGCTACACCTTC. It is translated as CASSFTGGNGYTF. This rearrangement joins TRBV12-3 or TRBV12-4 to TRBJ1-2, with TRBD1 matching over 8 bases. The CDR3 runs to 13 residues. J gave up 6 bases and V 3 bases, and 3 bases lay outside the gene matches.

The chain couples TRBV28 to TRBJ1-2; possible D gene TRBD1, 5 bases. Trimming took off 6 bases at V and 8 bases at J, with 16 bases between the two ends. Looked up from germline, CDR1 is MDHEN and CDR2 is SYDVKM. This CDR3 region has 13 residues. This chain's CDR3 is CASRPPGGVGYTF. In DNA, the CDR3 is TGTGCCAGCAGACCCCCGGGAGGGGTCGGCTACACCTTC.

The CDR3 protein is CASSSTSGGQETQYF. CDR3 DNA: TGTGCCAGCAGCTCGACTAGCGGGGGCCAAGAGACCCAGTACTTC. This rearrangement joins TRBV7-8 to TRBJ2-5; 12 bases agree with TRBD2. V was pared by 4 bases and J by 1 base, with 1 base of the junction left unmatched. This CDR3 has 15 residues. Germline CDR1 is SGHVS and CDR2 is FQNEAQ.

The V and J genes are TRBV6-5 and TRBJ2-2; 9 nucleotides align to TRBD2. V shed 5 bases, J shed 8 bases, and the junction held 3 bases outside the gene matches. This CDR3 has 13 residues. The V gene's germline CDR1 is MNHEY and CDR2 SVGAGI. CDR3 in DNA: TGTGCCAGCAGTAGCGGGAGGACGGGGGAGCTGTTTTTT. Amino acid sequence: CASSSGRTGELFF.

V usage is TRBV30 and J usage is TRBJ2-1; 10 bases match TRBD2. Germline V gene sequence: CDR1 GTSNPN, CDR2 SVGIG (reference sequence). This CDR3 contains 14 residues. With 2 bases clipped from V and 9 bases from J, the junction kept 7 bases outside the gene matches. CDR3 nucleotides: TGTGCCTGGAGTTCGGCTAGCGGGAGAGGTGAGCAGTTCTTC. Amino acid sequence: CAWSSASGRGEQFF. The full variable domain, with the rest looked up from reference TRBV30 and TRBJ2-1, is SQTIHQWPATLVQPVGSPLSLECTVEGTSNPNLYWYRQAAGRGLQLLFYSVGIGQISSEVPQNLSASRPQDRQFILSSKKLLLSDSGFYLCAWSSASGRGEQFFGPGTRLTVL.

This clone appeared a single time. This chain uses TRBV10-3 with TRBJ2-7; unclear D gene. V lost 3 bases and J lost 3, with 12 bases in between. This CDR3 has 14 residues. Germline lookup yields CDR1 ENHRY and CDR2 SYGVKD. CDR3 in DNA: TGTGCCATCAGTGACTCCGTCGCCTACTACGAGCAGTACTTC. Protein sequence: CAISDSVAYYEQYF.

This clone showed up just once. This chain links TRBV19 with TRBJ1-3; maybe TRBD1 (6 bases). Germline V gene data show CDR1 as LNHDA and CDR2 as SQIVND (reference sequence). This CDR3 region has 14 residues. The ends were cut back, 3 bases at V and 4 bases at J, with 10 bases in the middle. Here the CDR3 reads CASSMAGVGNTIYF. Here the CDR3 DNA reads TGTGCCAGTAGTATGGCAGGGGTCGGAAACACCATATATTTT.

The CDR3 reads CASTTGREGETQYF. DNA for the CDR3: TGTGCCAGCACTACGGGACGGGAGGGAGAGACCCAGTACTTC. V and J are TRBV2 and TRBJ2-5, with 8 bases fitting TRBD2. CDR3 length: 14 residues. CDR1 and CDR2 (germline): SNHLY, FYNNEI. Trimming removed 7 bases from V and 4 bases from J; junction bases left unmatched: 8.

As to this clone: One junction end does not reproduce the germline sequence, and a read error may be involved. The gene calls are TRBV28 and TRBJ2-7; tentatively, D is TRBD2 (7 bases). CDR1 and CDR2 from the germline V gene are MDHEN and SYDVKM. The CDR3 consists of 12 residues. The CDR3 coding sequence is TGTGCCGGCAGTCGGGGGGCGTACGAGCAGTACTTC. Protein product: CAGSRGAYEQYF.

In DNA form, the CDR3 reads TGCGCCAGCAGTGATCTAGCGGGAGAAGGTGAGCAGTTCTTC. Protein sequence: CASSDLAGEGEQFF. The chain carries TRBV10-2 and TRBJ2-1, with TRBD2 identical over 10 bases. CDR1 and CDR2 (germline): WSHSY, SAAADI. The CDR3 has 14 amino acids. Trimming took 3 bases from V and 9 from J; bases not matched to a gene: 5.

The chain carries TRBV29-1 and TRBJ2-5, with D tentatively TRBD1 (5 bases). The CDR3 is 13 residues long. V dropped 0 bases and J dropped 5 bases, with 10 bases sitting between them. Germline CDR1 is SQVTM and CDR2 is ANQGSEA. Written as DNA, the CDR3 is TGCAGCGTTGAAGACAGGGAACACGAGACCCAGTACTTC. Amino acid sequence: CSVEDREHETQYF.

Only one count was recorded for this clone. This chain's CDR3 is CASSYARGKDYGYTF. CDR3 nucleotide sequence: TGTGCCAGCAGTTACGCACGGGGAAAGGATTATGGCTACACCTTC. The rearrangement joins TRBV6-2 or TRBV6-3 to TRBJ1-2; no definite D call. CDR1 and CDR2 (germline): MNHEY, SVGEGT. The V end was cut by 2 bases, the J end by 5 bases, with 15 bases between. The CDR3 has 15 amino acids.

The chain links TRBV24-1 to TRBJ2-5; 9 nucleotides match TRBD1. Germline loops: CDR1 KGHDR, CDR2 SFDVKD. The CDR3 sequence is 16 residues long. V gave up 4 bases and J gave up 2 bases; unmatched junction bases: 7. The CDR3: CATSEPGTGFQETQYF. DNA for the CDR3: TGTGCCACCAGTGAGCCCGGGACAGGGTTTCAAGAGACCCAGTACTTC.

This clone has a handful of counts. The V gene is TRBV9, the J gene TRBJ2-6; a weak D match, TRBD2 (5 bases). In germline, CDR1 is SGDLS, CDR2 YYNGEE. V was cut by 3 bases and J by 3 bases, with 7 bases left in between. This CDR3 is 14 amino acids long. CDR3 in amino acids: CASSASGGANVLTF. The CDR3 DNA reads as TGTGCCAGCAGCGCCAGCGGTGGGGCCAACGTCCTGACTTTC. Drawing the rest from reference TRBV9 and TRBJ2-6, the complete variable domain is DSGVTQTPKHLITATGQRVTLRCSPRSGDLSVYWYQQSLDQGLQFLIQYYNGEERAKGNILERFSAQQFPDLHSELNLSSLELGDSALYFCASSASGGANVLTFGAGSRLTVL.

The DNA of the CDR3 is TGTGCCATCAGTGTCGGGGGGGCCAAGGAGACCCAGTACTTC. It codes for CAISVGGAKETQYF. J is TRBJ2-5 and V is TRBV10-3, with TRBD2 matching 8 bases. Per the germline V gene, CDR1 is ENHRY and CDR2 is SYGVKD. V lost 4 bases, J lost 5 bases, and 6 bases stayed unmatched. The CDR3 runs to 14 residues.

For the CDR3, the DNA is TGCGCCAGCAGCTTACAGGGGGGACAGCCCCAGCATTTT. As protein: CASSLQGGQPQHF. The chain uses TRBV5-1 and TRBJ1-5; 8 nucleotides align to TRBD1. This CDR3 spans 13 amino acids. Germline loops: CDR1 SGHRS, CDR2 YFSETQ. J lost 7 bases, V lost 2 bases, and 2 bases had no gene match.

Here the CDR3 reads CSVVGGQGSYNEQFF. For the CDR3, the DNA is TGCAGCGTTGTGGGGGGACAGGGCTCCTACAATGAGCAGTTCTTC. The chain joins TRBV29-1 to TRBJ2-1; 9 bases line up with TRBD1. Germline CDR1 is SQVTM and CDR2 is ANQGSEA. Trimming took 4 bases from V and 0 from J; bases not matched to a gene: 4. This CDR3 comprises 15 residues.

The chain joins TRBV12-3 or TRBV12-4 to TRBJ1-5, with a tentative D call TRBD1 (5 bases). This CDR3 comprises 13 residues. Trimming pared 6 bases from V and 7 bases from J, leaving 13 bases between. CDR3 sequence: CASSRASGQPQHF. The CDR3 coding sequence is TGTGCCAGCAGCAGGGCGAGCGGGCAGCCCCAGCATTTT.

Here the CDR3 reads CASSNLRTSGRGEQYV. The CDR3 coding sequence is TGTGCCAGTAGTAACCTTCGGACTAGCGGGAGGGGAGAGCAGTACGTC. The rearrangement links TRBV19 to TRBJ2-7, with 15 bases that match TRBD2. With V trimmed by 4 bases and J by 7 bases, 8 bases remained unmatched. The CDR3 consists of 16 residues. The germline V gene has CDR1 LNHDA and CDR2 SQIVND (reference sequence).